This T cell receptor beta chain was found in a study of control samples from healthy donors and cancer patients (dated by TCRdb to 2018 to 2020). The germline V gene yields KGHSH for CDR1 and LQKENI for CDR2. From the cysteine up to the phenylalanine, the CDR3 has a length of 18 residues. Only CDR3 DNA remains: 54 bases, in frame from the first base. Trimming leaves V shorter by 1 base and J shorter by 0 bases, with the junction holding 8 bases beyond the gene matches. As to this clone: No antigen is known for it. Per-base quality was not reported, and no clone a single base away is much larger than it.

Library generation was performed with the immunoSEQ multiplex PCR assay. TCRdb retrieved this table from immuneACCESS and kept in-frame rearrangements only. Not all clones are present; in checked studies, unresolved V genes account for under half, and no reason is known for the remainder. This sample lists about 130,000 clones; 85% to 95% were detected once. Of the sample, 0.58% falls within the top ten clones. The sequence was collected from an elderly man with head and neck cancer. Sequenced: PBMCs. Recombination linked TRBV18 to TRBJ2-1, with 8 bases aligning to TRBD2. The CDR3 reads as follows: CASSPLQAGANSYNEQFF. The bases are TGTGCCAGCTCACCACTCCAAGCGGGAGCCAACTCCTACAATGAGCAGTTCTTC.